The clone carrying this T cell receptor beta chain appeared many times. Its antigen is still unknown. CDR3 and TCR beta VDJ profiling relied on genomic DNA as the template. One entry per CDR3 protein, called by TCRdb with MiXCR from the reads. The sample carries around 200,000 distinct CDR3 sequences, 65% recorded once. The data stem from a study of CD8+CD57+ T cells in acquired aplastic anemia. The study's findings and limits: Between the patient and control groups, CD8+ Simpson's diversity did not differ significantly.

Germline CDR1 SGHRS, CDR2 YFSETQ. The CDR3 has 18 amino acids. The V gene lost 0 bases and the J gene lost 1 base, with 14 bases spanning the gap. Patients who underwent sequencing had shown CD8+CD57+ cell expansion by flow cytometry. Receipt of therapy had not occurred in any patient by the time of blood sampling. This sequence joins TRBV5-1 and TRBJ2-6; the D gene is possibly TRBD1 (5 bases). The clonotype comes from a human donor with aplastic anemia. Specimen: sorted CD4+, CD8+, or CD8+CD57+ T cells (not recorded which) from PBMCs. The CDR3 DNA reads TGCGCCAGCAGCTTGGGACTGGACACAATATCTGGGGCCAACGTCCTGACTTTC. This gives the protein CASSLGLDTISGANVLTF. The full variable domain, completed using reference TRBV5-1 and TRBJ2-6, is KAGVTQTPRYLIKTRGQQVTLSCSPISGHRSVSWYQQTPGQGLQFLFEYFSETQRNKGNFPGRFSGRQFSNSRSEMNVSTLELGDSALYLCASSLGLDTISGANVLTFGAGSRLTVL.